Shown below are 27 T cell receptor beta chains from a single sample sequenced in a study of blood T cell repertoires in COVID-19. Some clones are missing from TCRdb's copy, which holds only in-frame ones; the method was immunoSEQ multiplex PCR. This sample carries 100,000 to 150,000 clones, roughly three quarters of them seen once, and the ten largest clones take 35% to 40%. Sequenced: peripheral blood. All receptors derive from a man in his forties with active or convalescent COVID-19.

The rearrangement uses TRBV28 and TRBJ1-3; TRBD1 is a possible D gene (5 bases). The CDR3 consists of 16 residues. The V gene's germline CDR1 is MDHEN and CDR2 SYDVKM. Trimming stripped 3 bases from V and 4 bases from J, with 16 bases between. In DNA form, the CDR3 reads TGTGCCAGCAGTTTTCCCGGACACGGAGGGGGAAACACCATATATTTT. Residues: CASSFPGHGGGNTIYF. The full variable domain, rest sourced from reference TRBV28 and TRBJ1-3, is DVKVTQSSRYLVKRTGEKVFLECVQDMDHENMFWYRQDPGLGLRLIYFSYDVKMKEKGDIPEGYSVSREKKERFSLILESASTNQTSMYLCASSFPGHGGGNTIYFGEGSWLTVV.

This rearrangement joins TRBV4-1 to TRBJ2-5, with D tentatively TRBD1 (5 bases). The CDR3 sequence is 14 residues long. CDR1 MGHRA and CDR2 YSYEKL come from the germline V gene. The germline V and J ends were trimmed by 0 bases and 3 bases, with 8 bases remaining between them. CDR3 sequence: CASSQDTREETQYF. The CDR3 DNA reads TGCGCCAGCAGCCAAGATACCAGGGAAGAGACCCAGTACTTC.

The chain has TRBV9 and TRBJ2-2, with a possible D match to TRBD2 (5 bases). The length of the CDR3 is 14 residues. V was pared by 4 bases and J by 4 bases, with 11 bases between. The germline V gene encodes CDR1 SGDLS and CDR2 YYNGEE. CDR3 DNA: TGTGCCAGCAGCACCCGCGCGGGCACCGGGGAGCTGTTTTTT. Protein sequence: CASSTRAGTGELFF.

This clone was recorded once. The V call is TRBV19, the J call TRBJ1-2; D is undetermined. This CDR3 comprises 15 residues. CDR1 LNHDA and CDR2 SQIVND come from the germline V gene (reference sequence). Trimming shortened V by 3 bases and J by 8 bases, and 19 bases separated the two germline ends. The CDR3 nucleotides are TGTGCCAGTAGTATCCGGGCCCCATGGGAGCGGGGCTACACCTTC. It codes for CASSIRAPWERGYTF.

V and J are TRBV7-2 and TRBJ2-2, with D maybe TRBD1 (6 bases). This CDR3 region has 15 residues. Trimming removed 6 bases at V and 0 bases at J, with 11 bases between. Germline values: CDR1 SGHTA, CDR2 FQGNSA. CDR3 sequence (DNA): TGTGCCAGCAGTCGTAACAGGGCGAACACCGGGGAGCTGTTTTTT. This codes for CASSRNRANTGELFF. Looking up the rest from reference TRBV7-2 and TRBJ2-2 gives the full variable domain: GAGVSQSPSNKVTEKGKDVELRCDPISGHTALYWYRQSLGQGLEFLIYFQGNSAPDKSGLPSDRFSAERTGGSVSTLTIQRTQQEDSAVYLCASSRNRANTGELFFGEGSRLTVL.

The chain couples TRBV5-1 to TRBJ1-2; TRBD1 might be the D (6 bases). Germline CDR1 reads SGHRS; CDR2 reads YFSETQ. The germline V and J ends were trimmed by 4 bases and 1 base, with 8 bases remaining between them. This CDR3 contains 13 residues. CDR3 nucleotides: TGCGCCAGCAGCATGGACAGTAACTATGGCTACACCTTC. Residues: CASSMDSNYGYTF.

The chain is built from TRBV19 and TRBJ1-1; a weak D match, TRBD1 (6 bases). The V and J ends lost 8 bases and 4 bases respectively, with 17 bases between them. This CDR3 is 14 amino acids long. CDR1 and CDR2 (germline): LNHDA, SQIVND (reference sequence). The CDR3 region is CASYRDPRGTEAFF. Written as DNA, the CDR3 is TGTGCCAGTTACAGGGACCCAAGAGGCACTGAAGCTTTCTTT.

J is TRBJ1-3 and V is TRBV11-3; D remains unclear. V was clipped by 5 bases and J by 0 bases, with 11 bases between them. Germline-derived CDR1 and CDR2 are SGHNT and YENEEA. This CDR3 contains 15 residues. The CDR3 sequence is CASSLLGGSGNTIYF. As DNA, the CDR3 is TGTGCCAGCAGCCTACTAGGCGGCTCTGGAAACACCATATATTTT. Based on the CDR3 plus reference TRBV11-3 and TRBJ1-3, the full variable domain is EAGVVQSPRYKIIEKKQPVAFWCNPISGHNTLYWYLQNLGQGPELLIRYENEEAVDDSQLPKDRFSAERLKGVDSTLKIQPAELGDSAVYLCASSLLGGSGNTIYFGEGSWLTVV.

The CDR3 is CASSSQGWDTEAFF. CDR3 coding DNA: TGCGCCAGCAGCTCACAGGGGTGGGACACTGAAGCTTTCTTT. V is TRBV5-1 and J is TRBJ1-1; TRBD1 matches at 7 bases. CDR3 size: 14 residues. In germline, CDR1 is SGHRS, CDR2 YFSETQ. V dropped 3 bases and J dropped 3; count of bases not matched to a gene: 5.

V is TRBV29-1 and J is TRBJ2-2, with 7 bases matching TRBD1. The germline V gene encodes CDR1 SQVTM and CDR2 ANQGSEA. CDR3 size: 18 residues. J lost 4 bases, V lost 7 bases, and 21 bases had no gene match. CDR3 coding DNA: TGCAGCGGAATGGTAATGAAAACCGGGACAGTCGGCACCGGGGAGCTGTTTTTT. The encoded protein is CSGMVMKTGTVGTGELFF.

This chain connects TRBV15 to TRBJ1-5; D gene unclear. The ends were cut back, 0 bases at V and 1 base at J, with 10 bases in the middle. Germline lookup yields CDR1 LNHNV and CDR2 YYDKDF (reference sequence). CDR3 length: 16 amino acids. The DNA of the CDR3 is TGTGCCACCAGCAGAGATACCCCAGGAAGCAATCAGCCCCAGCATTTT. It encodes CATSRDTPGSNQPQHF.

The CDR3, as DNA: TGTGCCAGCAGGCCCACTCCCGGGAACCCCTACGAGCAGTACTTC. It codes for CASRPTPGNPYEQYF. The chain combines TRBV28 with TRBJ2-7, with D tentatively TRBD2 (5 bases). The CDR3 has 15 residues. V lost 6 bases and J 2 bases, leaving 17 bases between the germline ends. Germline CDR1 is MDHEN and CDR2 is SYDVKM.

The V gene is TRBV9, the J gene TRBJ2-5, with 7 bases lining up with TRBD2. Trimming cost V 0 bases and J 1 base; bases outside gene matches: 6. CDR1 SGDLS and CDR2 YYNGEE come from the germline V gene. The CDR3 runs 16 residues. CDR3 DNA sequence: TGTGCCAGCAGCGTAGCGGGGGGTAATCTCCAAGAGACCCAGTACTTC. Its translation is CASSVAGGNLQETQYF.

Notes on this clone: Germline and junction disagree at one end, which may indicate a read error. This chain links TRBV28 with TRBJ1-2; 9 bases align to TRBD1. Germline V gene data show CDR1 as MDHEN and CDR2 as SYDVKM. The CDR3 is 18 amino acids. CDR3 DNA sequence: TGTGCCGGCAGTTTATTCGGGACAGGGTCTGGATTAAACTATGGCTACACCTTC. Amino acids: CAGSLFGTGSGLNYGYTF.

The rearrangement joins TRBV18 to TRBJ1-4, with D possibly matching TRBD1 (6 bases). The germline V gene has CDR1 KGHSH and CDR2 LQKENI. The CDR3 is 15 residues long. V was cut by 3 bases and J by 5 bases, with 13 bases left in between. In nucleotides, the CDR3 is TGTGCCAGCTCACCTACGGACAGAACCAATGAAAAACTGTTTTTT. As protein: CASSPTDRTNEKLFF.

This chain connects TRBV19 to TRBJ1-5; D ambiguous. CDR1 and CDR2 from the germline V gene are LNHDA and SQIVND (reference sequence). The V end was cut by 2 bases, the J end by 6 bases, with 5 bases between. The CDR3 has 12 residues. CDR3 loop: CASSILGQPQHF. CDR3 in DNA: TGTGCCAGTAGTATACTAGGTCAGCCCCAGCATTTT.

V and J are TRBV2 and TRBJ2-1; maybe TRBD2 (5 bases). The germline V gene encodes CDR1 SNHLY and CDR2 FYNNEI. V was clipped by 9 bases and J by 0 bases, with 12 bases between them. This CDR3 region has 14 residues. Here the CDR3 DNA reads TGTGCCAGTGCCTTACTAGGCTCCTACAATGAGCAGTTCTTC. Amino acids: CASALLGSYNEQFF.

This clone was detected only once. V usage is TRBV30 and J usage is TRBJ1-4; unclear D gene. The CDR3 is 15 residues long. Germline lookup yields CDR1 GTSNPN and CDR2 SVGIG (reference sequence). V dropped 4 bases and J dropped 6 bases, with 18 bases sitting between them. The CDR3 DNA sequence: TGTGCCTGGACCCAGTCGGAGGGTCTTTATGAAAAACTGTTTTTT. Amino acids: CAWTQSEGLYEKLFF.

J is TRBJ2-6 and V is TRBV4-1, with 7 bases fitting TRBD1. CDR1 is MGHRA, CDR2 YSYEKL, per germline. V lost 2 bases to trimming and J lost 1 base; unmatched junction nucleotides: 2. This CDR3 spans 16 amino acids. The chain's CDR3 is CASSQLTGSGANVLTF. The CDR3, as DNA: TGCGCCAGCAGCCAATTGACAGGGTCTGGGGCCAACGTCCTGACTTTC.

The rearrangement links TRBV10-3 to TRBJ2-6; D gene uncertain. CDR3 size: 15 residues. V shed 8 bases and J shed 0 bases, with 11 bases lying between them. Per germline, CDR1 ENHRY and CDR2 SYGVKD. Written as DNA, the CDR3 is TGTGCCATCGCCCTTGACAACTCTGGGGCCAACGTCCTGACTTTC. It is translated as CAIALDNSGANVLTF.

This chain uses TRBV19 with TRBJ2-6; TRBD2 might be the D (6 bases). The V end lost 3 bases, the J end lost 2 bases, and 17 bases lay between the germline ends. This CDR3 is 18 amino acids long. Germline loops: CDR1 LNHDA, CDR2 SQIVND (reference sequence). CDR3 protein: CASSMGGSTLAGANVLTF. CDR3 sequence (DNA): TGTGCCAGTAGTATGGGAGGAAGTACACTCGCTGGGGCCAACGTCCTGACTTTC.

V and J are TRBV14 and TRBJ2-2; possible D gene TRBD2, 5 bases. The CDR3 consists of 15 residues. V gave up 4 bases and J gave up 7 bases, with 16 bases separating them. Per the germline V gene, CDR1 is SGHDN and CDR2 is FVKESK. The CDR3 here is CASSPEVANFGELFF. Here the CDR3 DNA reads TGTGCCAGCAGCCCCGAAGTAGCGAACTTCGGGGAGCTGTTTTTT.

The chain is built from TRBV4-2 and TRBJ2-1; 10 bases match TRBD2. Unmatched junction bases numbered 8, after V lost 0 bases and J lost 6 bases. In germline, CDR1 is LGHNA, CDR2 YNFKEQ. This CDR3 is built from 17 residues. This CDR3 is CASSQETSGAASNEQFF. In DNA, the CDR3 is TGTGCCAGCAGCCAAGAAACTAGCGGGGCAGCGAGCAATGAGCAGTTCTTC.

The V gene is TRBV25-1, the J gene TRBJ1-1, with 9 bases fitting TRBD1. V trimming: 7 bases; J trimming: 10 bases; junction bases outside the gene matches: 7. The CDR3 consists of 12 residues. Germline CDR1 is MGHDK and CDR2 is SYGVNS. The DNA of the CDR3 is TGTGCCAGCAAGCCGGGACAGGGAAGAGCTTTCTTT. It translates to CASKPGQGRAFF.

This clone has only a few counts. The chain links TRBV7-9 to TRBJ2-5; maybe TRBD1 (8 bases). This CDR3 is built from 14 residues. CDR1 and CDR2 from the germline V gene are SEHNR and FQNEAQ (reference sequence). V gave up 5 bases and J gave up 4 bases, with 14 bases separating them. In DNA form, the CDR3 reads TGTGCCAGCAGCCTACAGGGGGGGTCAGAGACCCAGTACTTC. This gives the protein CASSLQGGSETQYF.

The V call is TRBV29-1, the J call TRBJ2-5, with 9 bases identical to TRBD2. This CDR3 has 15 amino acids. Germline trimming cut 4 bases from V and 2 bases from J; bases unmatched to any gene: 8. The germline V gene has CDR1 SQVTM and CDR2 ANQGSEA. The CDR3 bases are TGCAGCGTTGTGTTTTTAGCGGGGGATCAAGAGACCCAGTACTTC. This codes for CSVVFLAGDQETQYF.

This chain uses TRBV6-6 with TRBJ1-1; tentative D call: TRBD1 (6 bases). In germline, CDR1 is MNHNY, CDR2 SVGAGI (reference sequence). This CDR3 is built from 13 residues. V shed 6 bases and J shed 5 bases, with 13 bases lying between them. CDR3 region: CASSQGSGTEAFF. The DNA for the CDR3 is TGTGCCAGCAGCCAGGGGAGCGGAACTGAAGCTTTCTTT.